The present TCR beta chain was sequenced within a study of beta chain features in type 1 diabetes. General observations from the study: When VDJ junctions were examined, type 1 diabetes patients showed fewer insertions and more deletions. Moderate yet significant TCRB CDR3 shortening was seen in Type 1 diabetes patients in all four CD4+ subsets. Patients and controls would share equally any PCR tilt toward shorter templates. Sequencing of cDNA might inflate the share of cells that strongly express TCR.

One heparinised draw of blood, averaging approximately 110 mL, came from each donor. cDNA synthesis used the whole RNA isolate, giving expressed TCRB sequences. Method: immunoSEQ multiplex PCR; TCRdb's copy keeps in-frame clones and lacks some. In the table there are some 350,000 clones, about 10% of which are singletons. This CDR3 has 16 residues. Between the trimmed V and J ends, which lost 1 base and 2 bases, there was a span of 12 bases. The germline V gene encodes CDR1 KGHSH and CDR2 LQKENI. This clone was counted between two and nine times. Its antigen is as yet unknown. This chain uses TRBV18 with TRBJ2-1; either TRBD1 or TRBD2 may supply D (5 bases each). Sequenced input: central memory CD4+ T cells from blood. The clonotype was recovered from a young man with type 1 diabetes. The DNA of the CDR3 is TGTGCCAGCTCACCACGGGACGGTGTTACCTACAATGAGCAGTTCTTC. Translated: CASSPRDGVTYNEQFF.